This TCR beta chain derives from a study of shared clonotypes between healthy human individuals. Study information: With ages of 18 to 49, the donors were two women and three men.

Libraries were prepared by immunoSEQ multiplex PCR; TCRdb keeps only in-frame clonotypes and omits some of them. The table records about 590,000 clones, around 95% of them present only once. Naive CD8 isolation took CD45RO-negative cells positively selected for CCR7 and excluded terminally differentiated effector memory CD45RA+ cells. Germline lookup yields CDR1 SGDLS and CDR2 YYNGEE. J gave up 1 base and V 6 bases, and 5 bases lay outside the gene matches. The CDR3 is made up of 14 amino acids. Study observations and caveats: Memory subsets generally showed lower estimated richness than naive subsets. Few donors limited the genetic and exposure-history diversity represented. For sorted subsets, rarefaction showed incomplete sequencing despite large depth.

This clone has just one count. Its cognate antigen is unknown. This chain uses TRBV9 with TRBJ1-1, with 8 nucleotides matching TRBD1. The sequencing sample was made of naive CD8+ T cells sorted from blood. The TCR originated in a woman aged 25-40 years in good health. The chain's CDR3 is CASNQGAGNTEAFF. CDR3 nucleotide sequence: TGTGCCAGCAACCAGGGGGCAGGGAACACTGAAGCTTTCTTT.